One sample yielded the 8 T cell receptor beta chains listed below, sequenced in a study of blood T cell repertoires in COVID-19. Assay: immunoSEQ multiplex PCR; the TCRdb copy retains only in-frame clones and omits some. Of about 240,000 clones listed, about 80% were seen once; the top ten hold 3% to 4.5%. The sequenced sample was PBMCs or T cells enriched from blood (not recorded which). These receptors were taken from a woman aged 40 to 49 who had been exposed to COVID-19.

Here the CDR3 DNA reads TGTGCCAGCAGCCCTCAGGCGACCGACTACGAGCAGTACTTC. Translated: CASSPQATDYEQYF. This sequence joins TRBV4-2 and TRBJ2-7; D gene unclear. The length of the CDR3 is 14 residues. The V gene lost 4 bases and the J gene lost 3 bases, with 13 bases spanning the gap. Germline CDR1 is LGHNA and CDR2 is YNFKEQ.

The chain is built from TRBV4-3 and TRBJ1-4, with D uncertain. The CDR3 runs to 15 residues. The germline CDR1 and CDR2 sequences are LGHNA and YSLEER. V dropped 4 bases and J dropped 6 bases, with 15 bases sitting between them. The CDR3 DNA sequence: TGCGCCAGCAGCCGGTCGGGTGGATTAGATGAAAAACTGTTTTTT. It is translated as CASSRSGGLDEKLFF.

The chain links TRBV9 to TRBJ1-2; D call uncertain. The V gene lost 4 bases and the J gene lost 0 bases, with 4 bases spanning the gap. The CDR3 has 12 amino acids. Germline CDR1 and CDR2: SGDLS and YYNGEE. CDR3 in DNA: TGTGCCAGCAGCTTCTCTAACTATGGCTACACCTTC. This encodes CASSFSNYGYTF.

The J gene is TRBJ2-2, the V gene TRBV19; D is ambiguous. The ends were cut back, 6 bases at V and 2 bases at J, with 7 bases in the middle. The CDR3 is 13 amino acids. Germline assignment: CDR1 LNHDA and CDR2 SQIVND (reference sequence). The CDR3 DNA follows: TGTGCCAGTAGCCAAACAAACACCGGGGAGCTGTTTTTT. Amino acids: CASSQTNTGELFF.

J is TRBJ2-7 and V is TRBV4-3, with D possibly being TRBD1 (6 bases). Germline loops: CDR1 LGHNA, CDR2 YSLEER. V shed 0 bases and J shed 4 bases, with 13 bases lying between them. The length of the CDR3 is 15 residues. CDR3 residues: CASSQDKGQIYEQYF. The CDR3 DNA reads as TGCGCCAGCAGCCAAGATAAGGGACAAATATACGAGCAGTACTTC.

The DNA for the CDR3 is TGTGCCAGCGAGGGGGACAGGGGGTATGCTGGAAACACCATATATTTT. This translates into CASEGDRGYAGNTIYF. The rearrangement joins TRBV25-1 to TRBJ1-3, with TRBD1 identical over 11 bases. This CDR3 spans 16 amino acids. After removal of 8 bases from V and 2 bases from J, the junction contained 8 bases not matched to a gene. The germline V gene has CDR1 MGHDK and CDR2 SYGVNS.

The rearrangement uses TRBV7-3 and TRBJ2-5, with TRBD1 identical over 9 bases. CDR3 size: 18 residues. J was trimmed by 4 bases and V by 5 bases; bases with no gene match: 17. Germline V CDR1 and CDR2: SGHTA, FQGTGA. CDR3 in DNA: TGTGCCAGCAGCCGAAACGGCGGACGGACAGGGGAAAGAGAGACCCAGTACTTC. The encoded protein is CASSRNGGRTGERETQYF.

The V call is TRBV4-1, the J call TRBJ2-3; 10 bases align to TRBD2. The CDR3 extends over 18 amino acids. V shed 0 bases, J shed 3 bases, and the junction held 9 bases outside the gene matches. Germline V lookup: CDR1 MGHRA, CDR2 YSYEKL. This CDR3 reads CASSQDRWSGGATDTQYF. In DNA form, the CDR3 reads TGCGCCAGCAGCCAAGATCGGTGGAGCGGGGGGGCAACAGATACGCAGTATTTT.